A selection of T cell receptor beta chains follows, all from one sample in a study of blood T cell repertoires in COVID-19. Sequencing used immunoSEQ multiplex PCR; TCRdb keeps in-frame clones, though not all of them. The table lists approximately 170,000 clones, approximately 90% of them singletons. Specimen: peripheral blood. All receptors derive from a young man who had recovered from COVID-19. Each CDR3 is given with its conserved first and last residue. The order of the fields is CDR3 protein, CDR3 DNA, clone size, D gene, J gene, V gene. The D gene is left open where the match is weak. Only some rows state a clone size, as once, few, many or a class for expanded clones.

cdr3_aa: CASSAHTGGDPIYTEAFF
cdr3_nt: TGTGCCAGCAGCGCCCACACAGGGGGCGATCCCATTTACACTGAAGCTTTCTTT
clone_size: once
d_call: TRBD1
j_call: TRBJ1-1
v_call: TRBV7-8

cdr3_aa: CASSPGGSTDTQYF
cdr3_nt: TGTGCCAGCAGCCCCGGGGGGAGCACAGATACGCAGTATTTT
clone_size: .
d_call: TRBD2
j_call: TRBJ2-3
v_call: TRBV6-5

cdr3_aa: CASSLPDRAVTEAFF
cdr3_nt: TGTGCCAGCAGCTTGCCGGACAGGGCCGTCACTGAAGCTTTCTTT
clone_size: .
d_call: TRBD1
j_call: TRBJ1-1
v_call: TRBV5-4

cdr3_aa: CASSQGDRVLRTNEKLFF
cdr3_nt: TGCGCCAGCAGCCAAGGGGACAGGGTATTGAGGACTAATGAAAAACTGTTTTTT
clone_size: .
d_call: TRBD1
j_call: TRBJ1-4
v_call: TRBV4-3

cdr3_aa: CATSRGALGTGELFF
cdr3_nt: TGTGCCACCAGCAGGGGGGCCCTGGGCACCGGGGAGCTGTTTTTT
clone_size: .
d_call: .
j_call: TRBJ2-2
v_call: TRBV15

cdr3_aa: CASSNVGGNEQFF
cdr3_nt: TGTGCCAGCAGCAACGTCGGGGGAAATGAGCAGTTCTTC
clone_size: .
d_call: .
j_call: TRBJ2-1
v_call: TRBV5-6

cdr3_aa: CASGPGDTQYF
cdr3_nt: TGTGCTAGTGGTCCGGGAGATACGCAGTATTTT
clone_size: .
d_call: .
j_call: TRBJ2-3
v_call: TRBV12-5

cdr3_aa: CASSPQRGWYTQYF
cdr3_nt: TGTGCCAGCAGTCCCCAGCGGGGTTGGTATACGCAGTATTTT
clone_size: .
d_call: TRBD2
j_call: TRBJ2-3
v_call: TRBV28

cdr3_aa: CASSPQAGGQETQYF
cdr3_nt: TGTGCCAGCTCACCGCAAGCGGGAGGGCAAGAGACCCAGTACTTC
clone_size: .
d_call: TRBD2
j_call: TRBJ2-5
v_call: TRBV18

cdr3_aa: CASSLLTSGQETQYF
cdr3_nt: TGTGCCAGCAGCTTATTGACTAGCGGCCAAGAGACCCAGTACTTC
clone_size: .
d_call: TRBD2
j_call: TRBJ2-5
v_call: TRBV11-1

cdr3_aa: CASRVDTNTGELFF
cdr3_nt: TGTGCCAGCAGAGTCGACACGAACACCGGGGAGCTGTTTTTT
clone_size: .
d_call: .
j_call: TRBJ2-2
v_call: TRBV7-9

cdr3_aa: CASSQGGPQETQYF
cdr3_nt: TGCGCCAGCAGCCAGGGGGGTCCCCAAGAGACCCAGTACTTC
clone_size: .
d_call: .
j_call: TRBJ2-5
v_call: TRBV5-1

cdr3_aa: CASSQGKDRGYGYTF
cdr3_nt: TGCGCCAGCAGCCAAGGGAAAGACAGGGGCTATGGCTACACCTTC
clone_size: .
d_call: TRBD1
j_call: TRBJ1-2
v_call: TRBV4-1

cdr3_aa: CASSQSPGAEAFF
cdr3_nt: TGTGCCAGCAGCCAGAGCCCGGGGGCTGAAGCTTTCTTT
clone_size: few
d_call: .
j_call: TRBJ1-1
v_call: TRBV7-2

cdr3_aa: CASSFGLPYEQYF
cdr3_nt: TGTGCCAGCAGTTTTGGCCTCCCCTACGAGCAGTACTTC
clone_size: .
d_call: .
j_call: TRBJ2-7
v_call: TRBV27

cdr3_aa: CASSQRRFWDSSNYYGYTF
cdr3_nt: TGCGCCAGCAGCCAAAGACGTTTTTGGGACAGCTCTAACTATTATGGCTACACCTTC
clone_size: .
d_call: TRBD1
j_call: TRBJ1-2
v_call: TRBV4-1

cdr3_aa: CATTQQGAPTGELFF
cdr3_nt: TGTGCCACCACACAACAGGGGGCTCCCACCGGGGAGCTGTTTTTT
clone_size: .
d_call: TRBD1
j_call: TRBJ2-2
v_call: TRBV19

cdr3_aa: CASRYTGLPEAFF
cdr3_nt: TGCGCCAGCAGATATACAGGGTTACCTGAAGCTTTCTTT
clone_size: .
d_call: .
j_call: TRBJ1-1
v_call: TRBV5-1

cdr3_aa: CASSPQVSSGNTIYF
cdr3_nt: TGTGCCAGCAGCCCCCAGGTTTCCTCTGGAAACACCATATATTTT
clone_size: .
d_call: .
j_call: TRBJ1-3
v_call: TRBV28

cdr3_aa: CSVEDPRAGTDTQYF
cdr3_nt: TGCAGCGTTGAAGATCCCAGGGCGGGGACAGATACGCAGTATTTT
clone_size: .
d_call: .
j_call: TRBJ2-3
v_call: TRBV29-1

cdr3_aa: CASSAGTSNFKRFF
cdr3_nt: TGTGCCAGCAGCGCCGGGACTAGCAATTTCAAACGGTTCTTC
clone_size: .
d_call: TRBD2
j_call: TRBJ2-1
v_call: TRBV9

cdr3_aa: CAIKSGQNSNQPQHF
cdr3_nt: TGTGCCATCAAATCAGGGCAAAATAGCAATCAGCCCCAGCATTTT
clone_size: .
d_call: .
j_call: TRBJ1-5
v_call: TRBV10-3

cdr3_aa: CASSPTGPGNQPQHF
cdr3_nt: TGTGCCAGCAGCCCGACAGGGCCGGGTAATCAGCCCCAGCATTTT
clone_size: .
d_call: TRBD1
j_call: TRBJ1-5
v_call: TRBV6-2/TRBV6-3

cdr3_aa: CASSLAGKAGELFF
cdr3_nt: TGTGCCAGCAGCTTGGCTGGCAAAGCCGGGGAGCTGTTTTTT
clone_size: .
d_call: .
j_call: TRBJ2-2
v_call: TRBV5-4

cdr3_aa: CASSPTSYEQYF
cdr3_nt: TGTGCCAGCAGCCCCACTAGCTACGAGCAGTACTTC
clone_size: .
d_call: .
j_call: TRBJ2-7
v_call: TRBV2

cdr3_aa: CASSSGLFGDTQYF
cdr3_nt: TGTGCCAGCAGCTCGGGTCTGTTTGGAGATACGCAGTATTTT
clone_size: .
d_call: .
j_call: TRBJ2-3
v_call: TRBV9

cdr3_aa: CASRGSGTTYNEQFF
cdr3_nt: TGTGCCAGCAGAGGTAGCGGAACTACCTACAATGAGCAGTTCTTC
clone_size: .
d_call: .
j_call: TRBJ2-1
v_call: TRBV27

cdr3_aa: CASSYPGRERGNEQFF
cdr3_nt: TGTGCCAGCAGTTACCCCGGGAGGGAGAGGGGAAATGAGCAGTTCTTC
clone_size: .
d_call: TRBD2
j_call: TRBJ2-1
v_call: TRBV6-2/TRBV6-3